Each of the 10 T cell receptor beta chains below was sequenced from the same sample in a study of blood T cell repertoires in COVID-19. This table comes from immunoSEQ multiplex PCR, and its TCRdb copy is limited to in-frame clones, with some not included. The repertoire consists of roughly 180,000 clones, with 65% to 85% occurring once and the leading ten covering roughly 5.7%. Material for sequencing was PBMCs or T cells enriched from blood (not recorded which). The origin of the receptors is a woman in her thirties or forties with acute COVID-19.

The chain employs TRBV7-2 and TRBJ1-2; D not certain. The V gene's germline CDR1 is SGHTA and CDR2 FQGNSA. The CDR3 covers 16 residues. With 5 bases removed from V and 6 bases from J, the gap between germline ends came to 22 bases. The CDR3 DNA sequence: TGTGCCAGCAGCCCTTCCGGGAGGCCCGGGAGGGATGGCTACACCTTC. It translates to CASSPSGRPGRDGYTF.

CDR3 DNA: TGTGCCAGCAGCTTAGACGGGACATTCGCTGAAGCTTTCTTT. It translates to CASSLDGTFAEAFF. The gene calls are TRBV7-8 and TRBJ1-1; D is perhaps TRBD1 (6 bases). Germline V gives CDR1 SGHVS, CDR2 FQNEAQ. The CDR3 is 14 amino acids. The germline V and J ends were trimmed by 1 base and 6 bases, with 12 bases remaining between them.

This clone appeared a few times. This chain links TRBV5-1 with TRBJ1-4, with D hard to call. Between the trimmed V and J ends, which lost 2 bases and 0 bases, there was a span of 11 bases. The germline V gene encodes CDR1 SGHRS and CDR2 YFSETQ. The CDR3 has 16 amino acids. The CDR3 sequence is CASSFQTGATNEKLFF. In DNA, the CDR3 is TGCGCCAGCAGCTTTCAGACGGGAGCAACTAATGAAAAACTGTTTTTT.

The genes are TRBV19 and TRBJ1-2, with 8 nucleotides matching TRBD1. This CDR3 has 12 residues. From germline, CDR1 is LNHDA and CDR2 SQIVND (reference sequence). V was pared by 11 bases and J by 4 bases, with 6 bases of the junction left unmatched. In nucleotides, the CDR3 is TGTGCCGCGCAACAGGGGGTCTATGGCTACACCTTC. Protein sequence: CAAQQGVYGYTF.

The gene calls are TRBV9 and TRBJ1-1; D gene unclear. Trimming stripped 0 bases from V and 4 bases from J, with 7 bases between. The CDR3 totals 13 residues. Germline-derived CDR1 and CDR2 are SGDLS and YYNGEE. CDR3 loop: CASSVGASTEAFF. In nucleotides, the CDR3 is TGTGCCAGCAGCGTAGGCGCTAGCACTGAAGCTTTCTTT.

There are a few counts of this clone. The chain recombines TRBV5-1 with TRBJ2-7; 10 bases fit TRBD2. Per germline, CDR1 SGHRS and CDR2 YFSETQ. CDR3 size: 15 residues. Trimming took 3 bases from V and 7 from J; bases not matched to a gene: 10. The CDR3 here is CASSSIAGGREEQYF. CDR3 DNA sequence: TGCGCCAGCAGCTCAATAGCGGGAGGTAGGGAAGAGCAGTACTTC.

The chain carries TRBV28 and TRBJ1-5; the D gene is possibly TRBD1 (6 bases). Germline V gives CDR1 MDHEN, CDR2 SYDVKM. Trimming pared 6 bases from V and 5 bases from J, leaving 26 bases between. CDR3 length: 18 residues. In DNA, the CDR3 is TGTGCCAGCAGCCGAATGGGGGACATTTGGGATGATTATCAGCCCCAGCATTTT. Residues: CASSRMGDIWDDYQPQHF.

The V gene is TRBV7-9, the J gene TRBJ1-1, with D maybe TRBD1 (6 bases). The CDR3 spans 17 residues. The germline V gene has CDR1 SEHNR and CDR2 FQNEAQ (reference sequence). V was pared by 5 bases and J by 0 bases, with 19 bases between. The CDR3 protein is CASSTGFHGRLNTEAFF. The DNA for the CDR3 is TGTGCCAGCAGCACAGGGTTTCATGGTCGGTTGAACACTGAAGCTTTCTTT.

The rearrangement uses TRBV28 and TRBJ1-2, with D perhaps TRBD1 (5 bases). The V end was cut by 5 bases, the J end by 4 bases, with 14 bases between. CDR1 and CDR2 (germline): MDHEN, SYDVKM. The length of the CDR3 is 14 residues. The CDR3 nucleotides are TGTGCCAGCAGTGTGTCGGGGGAAATCTATGGCTACACCTTC. Its translation: CASSVSGEIYGYTF.

This clone was seen a few times. The same CDR3 can be traced to other DNA sequences in this sample. The V and J genes are TRBV30 and TRBJ1-2, with a weak D call TRBD1 (6 bases). CDR1 and CDR2 from the germline V gene are GTSNPN and SVGIG (reference sequence). The CDR3 loop spans 12 amino acids. Trimming cost V 2 bases and J 2 bases, with 6 bases left between them. CDR3 DNA: TGTGCCTGGAGTACAGGGAACTATGGCTACACCTTC. Translating it yields CAWSTGNYGYTF.